The source of this T cell receptor beta chain is a study of blood T cells in healthy people across ages. Primers used in a second PCR of roughly 7 to 12 cycles were a sample-barcoded 5' primer and a J-beta primer mix. The template-switch adaptor was a 5' adaptor with 12 random nucleotides. It tagged each cDNA molecule. TCRdb called the 5' RACE reads again in MiXCR, with one record for every CDR3 protein. Of about 1.1 million distinct CDR3 sequences in the sample, around two fifths were seen once. The sample comprised blood. This clonotype was obtained from a man younger than 35 in good health.

The CDR3 region is CASSPAGPLYGYTF. CDR3 in DNA: TGTGCCAGCAGTCCAGCAGGACCACTCTATGGCTACACCTTC. The V and J genes are TRBV2 and TRBJ1-2; no reliable D call. This CDR3 comprises 14 residues. The V gene lost 5 bases and the J gene lost 4 bases, with 14 bases spanning the gap. Germline V gives CDR1 SNHLY, CDR2 FYNNEI.